These T cell receptor beta chains were read from a single sample in a study of OX40 agonist ivuxolimab in advanced cancers. TCRdb's table, derived via immunoSEQ multiplex PCR, lists solely in-frame clones and lacks some. The table lists about 83,000 clones, approximately 91% of them singletons. The specimen was CD4+ or CD8+ T cells sorted from blood, collected in a trial of the OX40 agonist ivuxolimab. All receptors derive from an adult with an advanced solid tumor such as melanoma, head and neck, liver or kidney cancer. Each CDR3 is given with its conserved first and last residue. The order of the fields is clone size, J gene, D gene, V gene, CDR3 protein, CDR3 DNA. The D gene is left open where the match is weak. The size of a clone is reported for some rows only, either as once, few or many, or as a class for expanded clones.

clone_size: -
j_call: TRBJ2-2
d_call: TRBD1
v_call: TRBV7-2
cdr3_aa: CASSLAGTGGLPGELFF
cdr3_nt: TGTGCCAGCAGCTTAGCGGGGACAGGGGGCCTACCCGGGGAGCTGTTTTTT

clone_size: few
j_call: TRBJ2-5
d_call: TRBD1
v_call: TRBV5-1
cdr3_aa: CASSSRGQGVWETQYF
cdr3_nt: TGCGCCAGCAGCTCACGAGGACAGGGAGTATGGGAGACCCAGTACTTC

clone_size: -
j_call: TRBJ2-7
d_call: -
v_call: TRBV5-8
cdr3_aa: CASSRTTAYEQYF
cdr3_nt: TGTGCCAGCAGCCGGACTACCGCCTACGAGCAGTACTTC

clone_size: -
j_call: TRBJ1-1
d_call: -
v_call: TRBV18
cdr3_aa: CASQQGVDTEAFF
cdr3_nt: TGTGCCAGCCAACAGGGCGTCGACACTGAAGCTTTCTTT

clone_size: -
j_call: TRBJ1-4
d_call: -
v_call: TRBV4-3
cdr3_aa: CASSQGTAGGNEKLFF
cdr3_nt: TGCGCCAGCAGCCAAGGAACTGCGGGGGGTAATGAAAAACTGTTTTTT

clone_size: -
j_call: TRBJ1-1
d_call: -
v_call: TRBV4-2
cdr3_aa: CASSQGDINTEAFF
cdr3_nt: TGTGCCAGCAGCCAAGGGGACATAAACACTGAAGCTTTCTTT

clone_size: -
j_call: TRBJ1-2
d_call: -
v_call: TRBV9
cdr3_aa: CASSVDEGRRHGYTF
cdr3_nt: TGTGCCAGCAGCGTAGATGAAGGAAGACGTCATGGCTACACCTTC

clone_size: few
j_call: TRBJ2-4
d_call: TRBD2
v_call: TRBV30
cdr3_aa: CAWNTGLAGGNIQYF
cdr3_nt: TGTGCCTGGAACACGGGACTAGCGGGAGGTAACATTCAGTACTTC

clone_size: -
j_call: TRBJ2-2
d_call: -
v_call: TRBV6-1
cdr3_aa: CASSDINTGRTGELFF
cdr3_nt: TGTGCCAGCAGTGACATCAATACAGGGCGGACCGGGGAGCTGTTTTTT

clone_size: -
j_call: TRBJ2-7
d_call: -
v_call: TRBV6-5
cdr3_aa: CASSYLGGDSYEQYF
cdr3_nt: TGTGCCAGCAGTTACTTGGGGGGAGATTCCTACGAGCAGTACTTC

clone_size: -
j_call: TRBJ2-3
d_call: TRBD2
v_call: TRBV27
cdr3_aa: CASSSLAGGVQDTQYF
cdr3_nt: TGTGCCAGCAGCTCTTTAGCGGGGGGTGTGCAAGATACGCAGTATTTT

clone_size: -
j_call: TRBJ2-1
d_call: TRBD2
v_call: TRBV7-2
cdr3_aa: CASSLAGGPAGEQFF
cdr3_nt: TGTGCCAGCAGCTTAGCGGGAGGGCCGGCGGGCGAGCAGTTCTTC

clone_size: -
j_call: TRBJ2-7
d_call: -
v_call: TRBV2
cdr3_aa: CASSEARRTLSQHEQYF
cdr3_nt: TGTGCCAGCAGTGAAGCACGGAGGACATTGTCGCAACACGAGCAGTACTTC

clone_size: -
j_call: TRBJ2-2
d_call: -
v_call: TRBV7-8
cdr3_aa: CASSLTVLANTGELFF
cdr3_nt: TGTGCCAGCAGCCTTACGGTACTAGCGAACACCGGGGAGCTGTTTTTT

clone_size: -
j_call: TRBJ1-2
d_call: -
v_call: TRBV5-1
cdr3_aa: CASSPSIEDGYTF
cdr3_nt: TGCGCCAGCAGCCCCTCCATAGAGGATGGCTACACCTTC

clone_size: -
j_call: TRBJ2-3
d_call: -
v_call: TRBV6-5
cdr3_aa: CASSYSPTQDTQYF
cdr3_nt: TGTGCCAGCAGTTACTCCCCTACTCAGGATACGCAGTATTTT

clone_size: once
j_call: TRBJ2-1
d_call: TRBD1
v_call: TRBV6-6
cdr3_aa: CASSSDRVLDNEQFF
cdr3_nt: TGTGCCAGCAGTTCGGACAGGGTTTTAGACAATGAGCAGTTCTTC

clone_size: -
j_call: TRBJ2-3
d_call: -
v_call: TRBV6-5
cdr3_aa: CASSYGGLYTDTQYF
cdr3_nt: TGTGCCAGCAGTTACGGGGGACTGTACACAGATACGCAGTATTTT

clone_size: -
j_call: TRBJ2-7
d_call: -
v_call: TRBV7-9
cdr3_aa: CASSLEGGEQYF
cdr3_nt: TGTGCCAGCAGTTTGGAGGGAGGCGAGCAGTACTTC

clone_size: once
j_call: TRBJ2-3
d_call: -
v_call: TRBV5-8
cdr3_aa: CASSFKAGSADTQYF
cdr3_nt: TGTGCCAGCAGCTTCAAGGCGGGTTCCGCAGATACGCAGTATTTT

clone_size: -
j_call: TRBJ1-2
d_call: -
v_call: TRBV10-3
cdr3_aa: CAISERGQAPWSGYTF
cdr3_nt: TGTGCCATCAGTGAACGGGGACAAGCACCATGGTCTGGCTACACCTTC

clone_size: -
j_call: TRBJ1-1
d_call: -
v_call: TRBV29-1
cdr3_aa: CSVGQANTEAFF
cdr3_nt: TGCAGCGTTGGACAGGCGAACACTGAAGCTTTCTTT

clone_size: -
j_call: TRBJ2-7
d_call: TRBD1
v_call: TRBV27
cdr3_aa: CASSSGTGRYEQYF
cdr3_nt: TGTGCCAGCAGCTCCGGGACAGGGAGGTACGAGCAGTACTTC

clone_size: -
j_call: TRBJ2-5
d_call: TRBD1
v_call: TRBV10-3
cdr3_aa: CAIRPGTGVGETQYF
cdr3_nt: TGTGCCATCAGGCCCGGGACAGGGGTAGGGGAGACCCAGTACTTC

clone_size: -
j_call: TRBJ2-7
d_call: -
v_call: TRBV18
cdr3_aa: CASSPPGQPDYEQYF
cdr3_nt: TGTGCCAGCTCACCACCGGGGCAGCCAGACTACGAGCAGTACTTC

clone_size: -
j_call: TRBJ2-5
d_call: -
v_call: TRBV2
cdr3_aa: CASSEEVTTGTQYF
cdr3_nt: TGTGCCAGCAGTGAAGAGGTAACCACGGGGACCCAGTACTTC

clone_size: once
j_call: TRBJ2-7
d_call: -
v_call: TRBV2
cdr3_aa: CASSEVVAEQYF
cdr3_nt: TGTGCCAGCAGTGAAGTAGTAGCCGAGCAGTACTTC

clone_size: -
j_call: TRBJ2-7
d_call: -
v_call: TRBV11-3
cdr3_aa: CASSISNSYEQYF
cdr3_nt: TGTGCCAGCAGCATATCGAACTCCTACGAGCAGTACTTC

clone_size: -
j_call: TRBJ2-7
d_call: TRBD1
v_call: TRBV7-9
cdr3_aa: CASNPGQGRYEQYF
cdr3_nt: TGTGCCAGCAACCCGGGACAGGGCAGGTACGAGCAGTACTTC

clone_size: -
j_call: TRBJ2-7
d_call: TRBD2
v_call: TRBV29-1
cdr3_aa: CSVETSGGGEQYF
cdr3_nt: TGCAGCGTAGAGACTAGCGGGGGGGGTGAGCAGTACTTC

clone_size: -
j_call: TRBJ2-7
d_call: TRBD2
v_call: TRBV7-7
cdr3_aa: CASSDGTSGSEQYF
cdr3_nt: TGTGCCAGCAGCGATGGGACTAGCGGGAGCGAGCAGTACTTC

clone_size: -
j_call: TRBJ1-3
d_call: -
v_call: TRBV28
cdr3_aa: CASSLLGQGGNTIYF
cdr3_nt: TGTGCCAGCAGTTTATTGGGGCAGGGTGGAAACACCATATATTTT

clone_size: -
j_call: TRBJ1-4
d_call: -
v_call: TRBV5-1
cdr3_aa: CASSLESPGFSEKLFF
cdr3_nt: TGCGCCAGCAGCTTGGAATCTCCAGGGTTTTCAGAAAAACTGTTTTTT

clone_size: -
j_call: TRBJ1-5
d_call: -
v_call: TRBV20-1
cdr3_aa: CSAAGNQPQHF
cdr3_nt: TGCAGTGCAGCCGGGAACCAGCCCCAGCATTTT

clone_size: -
j_call: TRBJ1-4
d_call: TRBD1
v_call: TRBV4-3
cdr3_aa: CASSQDGSTGQGIHEKLFF
cdr3_nt: TGCGCCAGCAGCCAAGATGGTTCTACGGGACAGGGTATTCATGAAAAACTGTTTTTT

clone_size: -
j_call: TRBJ1-5
d_call: -
v_call: TRBV28
cdr3_aa: CASSLVRQPQHF
cdr3_nt: TGTGCCAGCAGTCTGGTCAGGCAGCCCCAGCATTTT

clone_size: -
j_call: TRBJ1-4
d_call: -
v_call: TRBV27
cdr3_aa: CASSLSGLEKLFF
cdr3_nt: TGTGCCAGCAGTTTATCGGGCCTCGAAAAACTGTTTTTT

clone_size: -
j_call: TRBJ1-1
d_call: -
v_call: TRBV18
cdr3_aa: CASSPLNTEAFF
cdr3_nt: TGTGCCAGCTCACCGCTGAACACTGAAGCTTTCTTT

clone_size: -
j_call: TRBJ1-5
d_call: TRBD1
v_call: TRBV28
cdr3_aa: CAILQGHGNQPQHF
cdr3_nt: TGTGCCATTCTACAGGGGCACGGCAATCAGCCCCAGCATTTT

clone_size: -
j_call: TRBJ2-1
d_call: -
v_call: TRBV7-2
cdr3_aa: CASSPIDEQFF
cdr3_nt: TGTGCCAGCAGCCCGATTGACGAGCAGTTCTTC

clone_size: -
j_call: TRBJ1-6
d_call: TRBD1
v_call: TRBV2
cdr3_aa: CASRDPQGAYNSPLHF
cdr3_nt: TGTGCCAGCAGGGACCCACAGGGGGCCTATAATTCACCCCTCCACTTT

clone_size: -
j_call: TRBJ1-5
d_call: -
v_call: TRBV6-4
cdr3_aa: CASSLNSNQPQHF
cdr3_nt: TGTGCCAGCAGTTTAAATAGCAATCAGCCCCAGCATTTT

clone_size: -
j_call: TRBJ2-2
d_call: -
v_call: TRBV6-6
cdr3_aa: CASSGPPSNTGELFF
cdr3_nt: TGTGCCAGCAGTGGCCCCCCCTCGAACACCGGGGAGCTGTTTTTT

clone_size: -
j_call: TRBJ2-2
d_call: -
v_call: TRBV10-1
cdr3_aa: CASSDDSTGELFF
cdr3_nt: TGCGCCAGCAGTGATGATAGCACCGGGGAGCTGTTTTTT

clone_size: -
j_call: TRBJ2-2
d_call: TRBD2
v_call: TRBV28
cdr3_aa: CASSLFEREGWDTGELFF
cdr3_nt: TGTGCCAGCAGTTTATTTGAGCGGGAGGGTTGGGACACCGGGGAGCTGTTTTTT